The 5 T cell receptor beta chains presented below share a single source sample, sequenced in a study of blood T cell repertoires in COVID-19. Method: immunoSEQ multiplex PCR; TCRdb's copy keeps in-frame clones and lacks some. The top ten hold 10% of the sample, which has around 150,000 clones, 85% to 90% seen once. The sample taken for sequencing was peripheral blood. All receptors come from a woman in her seventies with COVID-19, enrolled during active disease.

The chain has TRBV3-1 (or the pseudogene TRBV3-2) and TRBJ2-5; no firm D call. Trimming shortened V by 0 bases and J by 0 bases, and 11 bases separated the two germline ends. Per the germline V gene, CDR1 is LGHDT and CDR2 is YNNKEL (reference sequence). The CDR3 sequence is 16 residues long. The CDR3 sequence is CASSQDRVEYQETQYF. As DNA, the CDR3 is TGTGCCAGCAGCCAAGATCGAGTCGAGTACCAAGAGACCCAGTACTTC.

This chain links TRBV7-2 with TRBJ2-2, with 8 bases aligning to TRBD2. CDR1 and CDR2 (germline): SGHTA, FQGNSA. CDR3 size: 16 residues. V gave up 5 bases and J gave up 1 base; unmatched junction bases: 6. This CDR3 reads CASSPRGGQNTGELFF. The DNA for the CDR3 is TGTGCCAGCAGCCCCCGGGGGGGGCAGAACACCGGGGAGCTGTTTTTT.

V gene TRBV6-6 combines with J gene TRBJ2-2; possibly TRBD1 for D (6 bases). V was clipped by 5 bases and J by 5 bases, with 12 bases between them. CDR3 length: 14 amino acids. Germline V gene lookup returns CDR1 MNHNY and CDR2 SVGAGI (reference sequence). CDR3: CASSRTEKTGELFF. For the CDR3, the DNA is TGTGCCAGCAGTCGGACAGAAAAAACCGGGGAGCTGTTTTTT.

The chain recombines TRBV6-6 with TRBJ1-6, with TRBD1 as a possible D gene (6 bases). Trimming removed 2 bases at V and 8 bases at J, with 10 bases between. The CDR3 is 14 amino acids. CDR1 is MNHNY, CDR2 SVGAGI, per germline (reference sequence). The DNA of the CDR3 is TGTGCCAGCAGTTACCGTCCAGGGGATTCACCCCTCCACTTT. It specifies CASSYRPGDSPLHF.

The chain links TRBV24-1 to TRBJ1-2; D gene uncertain. The germline V gene encodes CDR1 KGHDR and CDR2 SFDVKD. The V and J ends lost 5 bases and 3 bases respectively, with 9 bases between them. The CDR3 runs to 13 residues. CDR3 amino acids: CATSASNDYGYTF. In DNA, the CDR3 is TGTGCCACCAGTGCGAGTAACGACTATGGCTACACCTTC.